One sample yielded the 11 T cell receptor beta chains listed below, sequenced in a study of OX40 agonist ivuxolimab in advanced cancers. Method: immunoSEQ multiplex PCR; TCRdb's copy keeps in-frame clones and lacks some. In the table there are about 78,000 clones, roughly 87% of which are singletons. Sample: CD4+ or CD8+ T cells sorted from blood, taken in a trial of the OX40 agonist ivuxolimab. These TCRs come from an adult with an advanced solid tumor such as melanoma, head and neck, liver or kidney cancer.

The chain carries TRBV6-1 and TRBJ2-1; tentative D call: TRBD2 (6 bases). Per germline, CDR1 MNHNS and CDR2 SASEGT. Deletions cut 7 bases from V and 9 bases from J, with 16 bases between. The CDR3 length is 13 residues. As DNA, the CDR3 is TGTGCCAGCACCGGTACTAGCAACAGTGAGCAGTTCTTC. It codes for CASTGTSNSEQFF.

V gene TRBV27 combines with J gene TRBJ2-3; 8 bases align to TRBD1. This CDR3 region has 14 residues. CDR1 is MNHEY, CDR2 SMNVEV, per germline (reference sequence). The V gene end was trimmed by 3 bases and the J gene end by 4 bases; junction bases not matched to a gene: 3. CDR3 region: CASSLDRVADTQYF. The CDR3 DNA reads as TGTGCCAGCAGTTTGGACAGGGTGGCAGATACGCAGTATTTT.

This chain connects TRBV19 to TRBJ2-3; D not certain. V was pared by 1 base and J by 5 bases, with 1 base between. The CDR3 contains 11 residues. Germline lookup yields CDR1 LNHDA and CDR2 SQIVND (reference sequence). The CDR3 loop is CASSIGDTQYF. The CDR3 DNA sequence: TGTGCCAGTAGTATAGGAGATACGCAGTATTTT.

This clone was picked up one time. The DNA for the CDR3 is TGCGCCAGCAGCTCCCAAGCGGGAGGGCCATTTGGGGAGACCCAGTACTTC. This translates into CASSSQAGGPFGETQYF. The chain couples TRBV5-1 to TRBJ2-5, with TRBD2 matching over 10 bases. V dropped 3 bases and J dropped 5; count of bases not matched to a gene: 13. The CDR3 length is 17 residues. CDR1 and CDR2 from the germline V gene are SGHRS and YFSETQ.

This clone was seen once. This rearrangement joins TRBV11-2 to TRBJ2-1; 9 bases are a match to TRBD2. The CDR3 consists of 16 residues. Germline lookup yields CDR1 SGHAT and CDR2 FQNNGV. The trim removed 5 bases at V and 7 bases at J, leaving 12 bases unmatched. The CDR3 is CASSLRLAAGLNEQFF. The CDR3 coding sequence is TGTGCCAGCAGCCTTAGACTAGCGGCAGGCCTGAATGAGCAGTTCTTC.

This clone occurred a few times. V usage is TRBV6-5 and J usage is TRBJ1-5, with D perhaps matching TRBD1 (6 bases). The CDR3 sequence is 15 residues long. Deletions cut 6 bases from V and 3 bases from J, with 15 bases between. The V gene's germline CDR1 is MNHEY and CDR2 SVGAGI. The CDR3 region is CASSLAQGINQPQHF. DNA of the CDR3: TGTGCCAGCAGCTTAGCTCAGGGGATCAATCAGCCCCAGCATTTT.

The chain uses TRBV27 and TRBJ1-4; maybe TRBD1 (5 bases). Trimming took 5 bases from V and 5 from J, leaving 12 bases between them. The germline gives CDR1 MNHEY, CDR2 SMNVEV (reference sequence). The CDR3 length is 14 residues. The CDR3 bases are TGTGCCAGCAGTGATCAGGGCCAGAATGAAAAACTGTTTTTT. Translation: CASSDQGQNEKLFF.

The chain recombines TRBV10-3 with TRBJ2-7; possibly TRBD1 for D (5 bases). V was trimmed by 10 bases and J by 3 bases, leaving 19 bases between them. Germline V gene lookup returns CDR1 ENHRY and CDR2 SYGVKD. The CDR3 length is 14 residues. The CDR3 is CATKIDRSRYEQYF. In DNA form, the CDR3 reads TGTGCCACTAAAATAGACAGATCTCGCTACGAGCAGTACTTC.

The V gene is TRBV11-3, the J gene TRBJ1-4, with TRBD1 identical over 7 bases. Trimming removed 1 base from V and 3 bases from J; junction bases left unmatched: 2. The CDR3 length is 15 residues. Germline V gene data show CDR1 as SGHNT and CDR2 as YENEEA. CDR3 in DNA: TGTGCCAGCAGCTTAGCGACAGGGTCTAATGAAAAACTGTTTTTT. Translated, it gives CASSLATGSNEKLFF. Based on the CDR3 plus reference TRBV11-3 and TRBJ1-4, the full variable domain is EAGVVQSPRYKIIEKKQPVAFWCNPISGHNTLYWYLQNLGQGPELLIRYENEEAVDDSQLPKDRFSAERLKGVDSTLKIQPAELGDSAVYLCASSLATGSNEKLFFGSGTQLSVL.

This chain links TRBV28 with TRBJ2-5; D is perhaps TRBD1 (6 bases). Trimming stripped 4 bases from V and 3 bases from J, with 9 bases between. This CDR3 has 13 residues. The germline CDR1 and CDR2 sequences are MDHEN and SYDVKM. CDR3 amino acids: CASSSWTEETQYF. CDR3 nucleotide sequence: TGTGCCAGCAGTTCCTGGACAGAAGAGACCCAGTACTTC.

This chain joins TRBV7-2 and TRBJ2-5, with TRBD1 matching over 11 bases. V shed 6 bases and J 6 bases; nucleotides not matched to a gene: 12. There are 16 residues in the CDR3. The V gene's germline CDR1 is SGHTA and CDR2 FQGNSA. CDR3 amino acids: CASSSGADRGLKTQYF. Here the CDR3 DNA reads TGTGCCAGCAGTTCCGGGGCGGACAGGGGGCTAAAGACCCAGTACTTC.